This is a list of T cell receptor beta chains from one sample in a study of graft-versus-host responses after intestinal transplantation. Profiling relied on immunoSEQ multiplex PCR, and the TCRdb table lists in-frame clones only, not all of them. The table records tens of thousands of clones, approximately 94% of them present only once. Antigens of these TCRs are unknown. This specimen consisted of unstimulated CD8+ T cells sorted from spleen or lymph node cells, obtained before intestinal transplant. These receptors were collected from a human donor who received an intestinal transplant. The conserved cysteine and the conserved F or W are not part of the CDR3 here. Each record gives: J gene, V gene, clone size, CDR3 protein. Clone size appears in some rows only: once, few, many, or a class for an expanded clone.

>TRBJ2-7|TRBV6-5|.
ASSYPGSYEQY
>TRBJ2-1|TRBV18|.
ASSPDGTYNEQF
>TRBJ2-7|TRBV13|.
ASSFESPLQY
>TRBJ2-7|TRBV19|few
ATTSGSYEQY
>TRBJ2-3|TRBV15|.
ATSELTSGTDTQY
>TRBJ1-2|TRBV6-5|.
ASSYRGQVLGYT
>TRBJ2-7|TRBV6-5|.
ASRTLGTLSEQY
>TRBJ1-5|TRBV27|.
ASSLSYGGLNNQPQH
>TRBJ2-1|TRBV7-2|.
ASSLELVSYNEQF
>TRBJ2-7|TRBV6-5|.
AGQDASSYEQY
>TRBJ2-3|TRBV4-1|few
ASSQVPTDTQY
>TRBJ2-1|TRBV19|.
ASSMASVYNEQF
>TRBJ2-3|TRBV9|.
ASSPYSGRPADTQY
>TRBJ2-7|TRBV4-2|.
ASSQIAKGYEQY
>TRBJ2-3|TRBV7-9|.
ASSWTLAGHRSPTDTQY
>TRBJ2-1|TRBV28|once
ASSLRDRGPYNEQF
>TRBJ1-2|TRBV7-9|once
ASSLRSGDAPGYT
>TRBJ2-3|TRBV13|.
ASSYRDRGVTDTQY
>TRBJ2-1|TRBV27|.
ASSQAGLAGYNEQF
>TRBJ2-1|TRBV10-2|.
ASRAGIKEHNEQF
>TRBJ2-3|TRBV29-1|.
SVAPQGESDTQY
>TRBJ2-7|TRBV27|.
ATGQDYVEQY